Listed below are T cell receptor beta chains from one sample, sequenced in a study of human T cells and chemical hapten exposure. A single record per CDR3 protein comes from TCRdb applying MiXCR to the RACE reads. The sample holds over 300,000 distinct CDR3 sequences, approximately 5.1% seen once. Sequenced material: whole blood, taken in connection with sensitization to the hapten diphenylcyclopropenone (DPC). Every receptor here comes from a woman in her fifties or sixties with alopecia areata. Some clones in this sample may be carry-over from other donors' samples. CDR3s include the opening cysteine and the closing phenylalanine or tryptophan. Each record gives: J gene, clone size, D gene, V gene, CDR3 DNA, CDR3 protein. The D gene is left open where the match is weak. The listing skips clone size in some rows; elsewhere it reads once, few, many or a size class.

>TRBJ2-2|few|.|TRBV5-1
TGCGCCAGCAGCTTGGACACCACGAACACCGGGGAGCTGTTTTTT
CASSLDTTNTGELFF
>TRBJ2-1|many|.|TRBV6-5
TGTGCCAGCAGTTACGAAGGACAGAACAATGAGCAGTTCTTC
CASSYEGQNNEQFF
>TRBJ1-6|few|.|TRBV27
TGTGCCAGCAGTTTAGGGGTCGGATCACCCCTCCACTTT
CASSLGVGSPLHF
>TRBJ2-3|many|.|TRBV9
TGTGCCAGCAGCGTAGACCCTTTGAACACAGATACGCAGTATTTT
CASSVDPLNTDTQYF
>TRBJ2-7|many|.|TRBV7-9
TGTGCCAGCAGCTTGGGGATGTTCTACGAGCAGTACTTC
CASSLGMFYEQYF
>TRBJ1-1|.|.|TRBV20-1
TGCAGTGCTAGAGAGTTACAGGGAGGCGCTTTCTTT
CSARELQGGAFF
>TRBJ1-4|many|.|TRBV28
TGTGCCAGCTCCTACGGTGGGTTGGGCCCTAATGAAAAACTGTTTTTT
CASSYGGLGPNEKLFF
>TRBJ2-1|many|TRBD2|TRBV18
TGTGCCAGCTCACCCCCGAGTAGCGGGAGAGATGAGCAGTTCTTC
CASSPPSSGRDEQFF
>TRBJ1-1|many|.|TRBV6-2/TRBV6-3
TGTGCCAGCAGTCGAAAGGGGAGCGGGACTGAAGCTTTCTTT
CASSRKGSGTEAFF
>TRBJ1-1|.|.|TRBV6-1
TGTGCCAGCAGTGAAGCCCAGAGCCCGTGGACTGAAGCTTTCTTT
CASSEAQSPWTEAFF
>TRBJ1-1|.|TRBD1|TRBV9
TGTGCCAGCACCCAGGGGGGGTTGAACACTGAAGCTTTCTTT
CASTQGGLNTEAFF
>TRBJ2-1|many|TRBD2|TRBV12-3/TRBV12-4
TGTGCCAGCAGCGGGACTAGGGGCAATGAGCAGTTCTTC
CASSGTRGNEQFF
>TRBJ1-4|many|.|TRBV10-3
TGTGCCATCAGTGACCCCGCAACTAATGAAAAACTGTTTTTT
CAISDPATNEKLFF
>TRBJ2-5|.|.|TRBV3-1
TGTGCCAGCAGCCAAGAGCCTAGCGAAGAGACCCAGTACTTC
CASSQEPSEETQYF
>TRBJ2-7|many|.|TRBV19
TGTGCCAGTAGTACCGCGGGGGCGAGCTCCTACGAGCAGTACTTC
CASSTAGASSYEQYF